What follows is one TCR beta chain and its context. Deletions cut 5 bases from V and 5 bases from J, with 9 bases between. CDR3 length: 12 amino acids. Per germline, CDR1 MNHEY and CDR2 SVGAGI. These data are taken from a study of blood T cell repertoires in COVID-19. Study summary: The United States, Italy and Spain supplied acute and convalescent COVID-19 samples.

Authors' analysis steps: Using reference gene primer amplification, nucleated cell counts were estimated. TCRdb's table, derived via immunoSEQ multiplex PCR, lists solely in-frame clones and lacks some. V, J and clone size were drawn from that table, and D and trimming were deduced from the DNA. The sample carries about 300,000 clones, about 91% recorded once. Those enrolled in Seattle joined during active infection and were followed longitudinally afterward. The chain recombines TRBV6-5 with TRBJ2-5, with TRBD2 as a possible D gene (5 bases). Sequenced: peripheral blood. The origin of this receptor is a woman aged 25 to 39 with COVID-19, enrolled during active disease. This chain's CDR3 is CASSRTLETQYF. CDR3 DNA sequence: TGTGCCAGCAGTAGGACTCTGGAGACCCAGTACTTC.